One and the same sample provided the 21 T cell receptor beta chains below, sequenced in a study of neoadjuvant anti-PD-1 for oral cavity cancer (dated by TCRdb to about 2021). Read against the paper, the sample's time point label means: after neoadjuvant nivolumab, at surgical resection. Libraries were constructed by the immunoSEQ multiplex PCR assay. The source is immuneACCESS, and TCRdb retained only in-frame sequences with V and J called. Part of the clones is not carried over; for the studies checked, unresolved V genes explain less than half of this, and the remainder is unexplained. Across this sample there are over 60,000 clones, with 70% to 90% seen only once. The ten top clones hold 2.5% to 3.5% of the sample. Sequencing was performed on PBMCs, taken after nivolumab (anti-PD-1) treatment. The source is a person aged 35 to 85 with oral cavity squamous cell carcinoma.

CDR3 nucleotide sequence: TGTGCCAGCTCAGCGGCAGGACCAAATAGCAATCAGCCCCAGCATTTT. It codes for CASSAAGPNSNQPQHF. The chain carries TRBV18 and TRBJ1-5, with no clear D. Germline lookup yields CDR1 KGHSH and CDR2 LQKENI. CDR3 length equals 16 residues. V lost 5 bases and J 0 bases, leaving 14 bases between the germline ends.

The sample holds one count of this clone. The rearrangement links TRBV7-9 to TRBJ1-1; 7 positions match TRBD1. With V trimmed by 5 bases and J by 0 bases, 12 bases remained unmatched. The germline gives CDR1 SEHNR, CDR2 FQNEAQ (reference sequence). This CDR3 is built from 17 residues. The CDR3 spells CASSLPGGRWLNTEAFF. The CDR3 DNA reads as TGTGCCAGCAGCCTCCCAGGGGGTCGCTGGTTGAACACTGAAGCTTTCTTT.

J is TRBJ1-2 and V is TRBV20-1; D remains ambiguous. Germline CDR1 is DFQATT and CDR2 is SNEGSKA (reference sequence). The CDR3 contains 11 residues. Trimming took 8 bases from V and 8 from J, leaving 15 bases between them. The CDR3 reads CSLPVPSGYTF. In DNA, the CDR3 is TGCAGTCTCCCAGTCCCCTCCGGCTACACCTTC.

J is TRBJ1-5 and V is TRBV2, with 7 positions matching TRBD1. J lost 7 bases, V lost 6 bases, and 6 bases had no gene match. The germline V gene encodes CDR1 SNHLY and CDR2 FYNNEI. This CDR3 comprises 13 residues. This CDR3 is CASSQGEGQPQHF. Written as DNA, the CDR3 is TGTGCCAGCAGCCAGGGGGAAGGACAGCCCCAGCATTTT.

The V call is TRBV7-3, the J call TRBJ1-1; a possible D gene is TRBD1 (5 bases). Between the trimmed V and J ends, which lost 5 bases and 1 base, there was a span of 14 bases. Germline CDR1 is SGHTA and CDR2 is FQGTGA. CDR3 size: 15 residues. The CDR3 is CASSLFSGANTEAFF. In DNA, the CDR3 is TGTGCCAGCAGCCTGTTCTCTGGGGCGAACACTGAAGCTTTCTTT.

The chain carries TRBV4-2 and TRBJ2-5; 11 bases fit TRBD1. CDR1 and CDR2 from the germline V gene are LGHNA and YNFKEQ. V shed 0 bases, J shed 5 bases, and the junction held 5 bases outside the gene matches. The CDR3 is 16 residues long. The CDR3 protein is CASSQDRTGGRETQYF. CDR3 DNA sequence: TGTGCCAGCAGCCAAGATAGGACAGGGGGCAGGGAGACCCAGTACTTC.

This rearrangement joins TRBV7-2 to TRBJ2-3; D gene unclear. Deletions cut 1 base from V and 4 bases from J, with 6 bases between. This CDR3 has 13 amino acids. Germline CDR1 reads SGHTA; CDR2 reads FQGNSA. CDR3 nucleotide sequence: TGTGCCAGCAGCTTAGGCATTTCAGATACGCAGTATTTT. Its protein product is CASSLGISDTQYF.

The V and J genes are TRBV5-1 and TRBJ2-7; TRBD1 matches at 9 bases. In germline, CDR1 is SGHRS, CDR2 YFSETQ. Germline trimming cut 3 bases from V and 4 bases from J; bases unmatched to any gene: 5. This CDR3 has 14 amino acids. CDR3 sequence (DNA): TGCGCCAGCAGCTGGGGGACAGGGCAATACGAGCAGTACTTC. Translated: CASSWGTGQYEQYF.

The V and J genes are TRBV7-9 and TRBJ1-2; TRBD1 agrees at 8 bases. V lost 5 bases to trimming and J lost 5 bases; unmatched junction nucleotides: 4. Germline CDR1 and CDR2: SEHNR and FQNEAQ (reference sequence). The CDR3 extends over 13 amino acids. The CDR3 coding sequence is TGTGCCAGCAGCCCCTGGACAGGGTATGGCTACACCTTC. As protein: CASSPWTGYGYTF.

The rearrangement uses TRBV7-3 and TRBJ2-1; D possibly corresponds to TRBD1 (5 bases). There are 12 residues in the CDR3. V shed 5 bases and J shed 7 bases, with 9 bases lying between them. Germline V gene data show CDR1 as SGHTA and CDR2 as FQGTGA. The CDR3 DNA reads TGTGCCAGCAGCATTGACAGTAATGAGCAGTTCTTC. This sequence encodes CASSIDSNEQFF.

The chain combines TRBV4-1 with TRBJ1-1; D is perhaps TRBD1 (5 bases). There are 15 residues in the CDR3. Germline lookup yields CDR1 MGHRA and CDR2 YSYEKL. V dropped 4 bases and J dropped 10 bases, with 22 bases sitting between them. CDR3 amino acids: CASSRPWQGAGGAFF. The CDR3 DNA reads as TGCGCCAGCAGCCGCCCGTGGCAGGGCGCAGGTGGAGCTTTCTTT.

The rearrangement joins TRBV4-2 to TRBJ2-3; 9 bases are a match to TRBD2. Germline values: CDR1 LGHNA, CDR2 YNFKEQ. V was pared by 5 bases and J by 5 bases, with 11 bases of the junction left unmatched. This CDR3 has 16 residues. In DNA form, the CDR3 reads TGTGCCAGCAGCACCCGGGTTAGCGGGAGCGTAGATACGCAGTATTTT. Protein product: CASSTRVSGSVDTQYF.

The chain is built from TRBV11-2 and TRBJ2-1, with 8 nucleotides matching TRBD1. Germline loops: CDR1 SGHAT, CDR2 FQNNGV. After removal of 1 base from V and 4 bases from J, the junction contained 0 bases not matched to a gene. The CDR3 extends over 14 amino acids. The DNA of the CDR3 is TGTGCCAGCAGCTTAGGACAGGGGTACAATGAGCAGTTCTTC. This encodes CASSLGQGYNEQFF.

The rearrangement links TRBV5-1 to TRBJ2-3; TRBD2 aligns across 11 bases. With 4 bases clipped from V and 6 bases from J, the junction kept 10 bases outside the gene matches. CDR1 SGHRS and CDR2 YFSETQ come from the germline V gene. This CDR3 contains 16 residues. CDR3 residues: CASSGNSGGAWDTQYF. The CDR3 DNA is TGCGCCAGCAGCGGAAATAGCGGGGGGGCCTGGGATACGCAGTATTTT.

This sequence joins TRBV19 and TRBJ2-2, with a tentative D call TRBD1 (6 bases). This CDR3 has 18 amino acids. Germline V gives CDR1 LNHDA, CDR2 SQIVND (reference sequence). Trimming pared 3 bases from V and 4 bases from J, leaving 21 bases between. CDR3 protein: CASSIYHRVPPVTGELFF. The CDR3 bases are TGTGCCAGTAGTATTTACCACAGGGTGCCCCCGGTCACCGGGGAGCTGTTTTTT.

The chain is built from TRBV5-5 and TRBJ1-5; D perhaps matches TRBD1 (5 bases). CDR3 size: 14 residues. Germline CDR1 is SGHKS and CDR2 is YYEKEE (reference sequence). Trimming shortened V by 0 bases and J by 6 bases, and 10 bases separated the two germline ends. The CDR3 coding sequence is TGTGCCAGCAGCTTGGATGGGGACCGTCAGCCCCAGCATTTT. This sequence encodes CASSLDGDRQPQHF.

The chain uses TRBV5-1 and TRBJ2-4; 8 bases match TRBD1. CDR3 size: 17 residues. Germline CDR1 and CDR2: SGHRS and YFSETQ. The V segment lost 3 bases and the J segment 0 bases; nucleotides outside the gene matches: 8. In nucleotides, the CDR3 is TGCGCCAGCAGCTCGTCCGGGACAGGCCTAGCCAAAAACATTCAGTACTTC. Its protein is CASSSSGTGLAKNIQYF.

A note on this clone: At the DNA level, this CDR3 is encoded by other sequences in the same sample as well. The rearrangement joins TRBV5-1 to TRBJ1-6; D is ambiguous. V lost 0 bases to trimming and J lost 8 bases, with 6 bases between them. CDR1 is SGHRS and CDR2 is YFSETQ in the germline V gene. The CDR3 length is 13 residues. The DNA of the CDR3 is TGCGCCAGCAGCTTGGCGGGGTATTCACCCCTCCACTTT. It yields the protein CASSLAGYSPLHF.

The CDR3 DNA reads as TGCGCCAGCAGCCTTGCTGTGTCTAGCGGGCGGATCAATGAGCAGTTCTTC. Translated: CASSLAVSSGRINEQFF. The chain employs TRBV5-1 and TRBJ2-1; 8 bases align to TRBD2. The germline V gene encodes CDR1 SGHRS and CDR2 YFSETQ. V lost 4 bases to trimming and J lost 6 bases; unmatched junction nucleotides: 15. The CDR3 is 17 amino acids.

The chain combines TRBV7-9 with TRBJ2-1; the match to TRBD2 covers 8 bases. The V gene end was trimmed by 2 bases and the J gene end by 10 bases; junction bases not matched to a gene: 10. CDR3 size: 15 residues. Germline values: CDR1 SEHNR, CDR2 FQNEAQ (reference sequence). The CDR3: CASSLISGSREEQFF. CDR3 nucleotides: TGTGCCAGCAGCTTAATCAGCGGGAGCCGAGAAGAGCAGTTCTTC.

The V gene is TRBV7-2, the J gene TRBJ2-7; 8 bases are shared with TRBD2. The CDR3 is made up of 17 amino acids. Germline V gives CDR1 SGHTA, CDR2 FQGNSA. With V trimmed by 4 bases and J by 1 base, 12 bases remained unmatched. In DNA form, the CDR3 reads TGTGCCAGCAGCTCCCCCCAGGGGCGGGGGGCATCCTACGAGCAGTACTTC. It translates to CASSSPQGRGASYEQYF.